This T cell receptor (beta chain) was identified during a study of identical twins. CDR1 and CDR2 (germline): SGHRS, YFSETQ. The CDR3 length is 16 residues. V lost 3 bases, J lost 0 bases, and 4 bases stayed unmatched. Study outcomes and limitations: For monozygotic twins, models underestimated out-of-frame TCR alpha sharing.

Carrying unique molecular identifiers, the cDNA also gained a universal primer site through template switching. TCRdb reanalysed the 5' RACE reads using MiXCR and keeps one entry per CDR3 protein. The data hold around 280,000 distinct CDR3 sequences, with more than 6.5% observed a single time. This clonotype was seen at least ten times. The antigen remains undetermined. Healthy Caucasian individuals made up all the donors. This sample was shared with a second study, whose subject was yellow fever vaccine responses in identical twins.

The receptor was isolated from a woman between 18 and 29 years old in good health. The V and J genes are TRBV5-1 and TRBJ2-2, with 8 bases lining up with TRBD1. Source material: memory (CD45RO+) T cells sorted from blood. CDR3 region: CASSSWGQANTGELFF. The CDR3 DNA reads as TGCGCCAGCAGCTCGTGGGGACAGGCGAACACCGGGGAGCTGTTTTTT.